What follows describes a single T cell receptor beta chain. These data are taken from a study of T cell changes during pregnancy in multiple sclerosis. The CDR3 contains 15 residues. V was cut by 3 bases and J by 4 bases, with 14 bases left in between. CDR1 SGHKS and CDR2 YYEKEE come from the germline V gene (reference sequence). Method: immunoSEQ multiplex PCR; TCRdb's copy keeps in-frame clones and lacks some. The sample contains roughly 69,000 clones, under 95% of which appear only once. The receptor was isolated from a female donor with multiple sclerosis, enrolled in a pregnancy study. The chain is built from TRBV5-5 and TRBJ1-5, with no clear D. Source: peripheral blood, taken after pregnancy. The CDR3 DNA reads as TGTGCCAGCAGCTGGAGTTGGGGAGGGAATCAGCCCCAGCATTTT. Residues: CASSWSWGGNQPQHF.